These 24 T cell receptor beta chains share one sample of origin, sequenced in a study of cytomegalovirus exposure and HLA in healthy donors. TCRdb keeps only in-frame clones here, not all; method: immunoSEQ multiplex PCR. The table includes 130,000 to 150,000 clones, around 88% detected once. Sequenced material: PBMCs. These TCRs come from a woman between 18 and 29 years old in good health and CMV-seropositive.

This clone has just one count. The V and J genes are TRBV11-2 and TRBJ2-1; maybe TRBD2 (6 bases). CDR1 SGHAT and CDR2 FQNNGV come from the germline V gene. This CDR3 has 15 amino acids. The V and J ends lost 4 bases and 6 bases respectively, with 16 bases between them. The CDR3 bases are TGTGCCAGCAGCTCCCGACTAGGACCCCCCAATGAGCAGTTCTTC. This codes for CASSSRLGPPNEQFF.

The chain recombines TRBV2 with TRBJ1-1; D may be TRBD1 (6 bases). This CDR3 contains 14 residues. The germline CDR1 and CDR2 sequences are SNHLY and FYNNEI. Trimming cost V 3 bases and J 0 bases, with 8 bases left between them. Here the CDR3 DNA reads TGTGCCAGCAGTGAGACAGGCATGAACACTGAAGCTTTCTTT. Protein product: CASSETGMNTEAFF.

In its sample, this clone was seen a few times. This rearrangement joins TRBV27 to TRBJ1-6, with D tentatively TRBD1 (5 bases). V lost 4 bases to trimming and J lost 11 bases, with 15 bases between them. Germline-derived CDR1 and CDR2 are MNHEY and SMNVEV (reference sequence). This CDR3 has 14 amino acids. The CDR3 DNA sequence: TGTGCCAGCAGTTCCCTGGGGGGGAATCCACCCCTCCACTTT. The encoded protein is CASSSLGGNPPLHF.

This clone occurred once. CDR3 coding DNA: TGCGCCAGCAGCCAAGAACCACTAGCGGGGGGGTCAGGGAATGAGCAGTTCTTC. It yields the protein CASSQEPLAGGSGNEQFF. V usage is TRBV4-1 and J usage is TRBJ2-1; 13 nucleotides align to TRBD2. In germline, CDR1 is MGHRA, CDR2 YSYEKL. V lost 0 bases to trimming and J lost 7 bases; unmatched junction nucleotides: 9. The CDR3 is made up of 18 amino acids.

This clone was seen a single time. The chain uses TRBV20-1 and TRBJ2-1; D is possibly TRBD2 (5 bases). V was clipped by 6 bases and J by 4 bases, with 7 bases between them. The CDR3 totals 11 residues. Germline loops: CDR1 DFQATT, CDR2 SNEGSKA (reference sequence). The CDR3 DNA reads TGCAGTGCCGAGCGGTACAATGAGCAGTTCTTC. This codes for CSAERYNEQFF.

The rearrangement uses TRBV27 and TRBJ1-3; D is unresolved. This CDR3 comprises 16 residues. V gave up 2 bases and J gave up 0 bases, with 11 bases separating them. Germline CDR1 MNHEY, CDR2 SMNVEV (reference sequence). The CDR3 DNA reads TGTGCCAGCAGTTTAGGTCGGGGTAGCTCTGGAAACACCATATATTTT. Protein product: CASSLGRGSSGNTIYF.

The rearrangement uses TRBV19 and TRBJ2-7, with TRBD2 identical over 7 bases. With V trimmed by 3 bases and J by 0 bases, 2 bases remained unmatched. The CDR3 consists of 14 residues. Looked up from germline, CDR1 is LNHDA and CDR2 is SQIVND (reference sequence). CDR3 sequence reads: CASSILADSYEQYF. The CDR3 nucleotides read TGTGCCAGTAGTATCCTAGCGGACTCCTACGAGCAGTACTTC.

The gene calls are TRBV9 and TRBJ1-3; D unresolved. CDR1 is SGDLS, CDR2 YYNGEE, per germline. Trimming removed 0 bases from V and 7 bases from J, with 5 bases in between. The CDR3 consists of 12 residues. For the CDR3, the DNA is TGTGCCAGCAGCGTAGTCGAGAACACCATATATTTT. Protein product: CASSVVENTIYF.

The rearrangement uses TRBV4-3 and TRBJ2-5, with a tentative D call TRBD2 (7 bases). CDR3 length: 15 residues. V lost 0 bases, J lost 2 bases, and 10 bases lay in between. From germline, CDR1 is LGHNA and CDR2 YSLEER. CDR3 sequence: CASSQEGGRQETQYF. The DNA for the CDR3 is TGCGCCAGCAGCCAAGAGGGGGGGCGTCAAGAGACCCAGTACTTC.

This chain uses TRBV10-3 with TRBJ2-7; the match to TRBD2 covers 9 bases. CDR1 and CDR2 from the germline V gene are ENHRY and SYGVKD. Unmatched junction bases numbered 7, after V lost 9 bases and J lost 4 bases. The CDR3 is 13 residues long. This chain's CDR3 is CAMQAGGAYEQYF. The CDR3 region has the DNA TGTGCCATGCAAGCGGGAGGAGCGTACGAGCAGTACTTC.

The genes are TRBV4-1 and TRBJ2-1; D is perhaps TRBD1 (6 bases). Germline V gives CDR1 MGHRA, CDR2 YSYEKL. V lost 4 bases and J 10 bases, leaving 20 bases between the germline ends. This CDR3 region has 15 residues. The CDR3 loop is CASSRGPPPFREQFF. For the CDR3, the DNA is TGCGCCAGCAGCCGGGGGCCTCCTCCTTTCAGAGAGCAGTTCTTC.

The chain uses TRBV18 and TRBJ2-7; D gene uncertain. The V end lost 1 base, the J end lost 3 bases, and 13 bases lay between the germline ends. The CDR3 is 15 amino acids. The germline CDR1 and CDR2 sequences are KGHSH and LQKENI. CDR3 in amino acids: CASSPQINTNYEQYF. The CDR3 nucleotides are TGTGCCAGCTCACCACAGATTAACACCAACTACGAGCAGTACTTC.

The chain couples TRBV5-6 to TRBJ2-5; D remains unclear. The V gene lost 4 bases and the J gene lost 1 base, with 8 bases spanning the gap. The CDR3 has 13 amino acids. Per germline, CDR1 SGHDT and CDR2 YYEEEE. The CDR3 coding sequence is TGTGCCAGCAGCCCCGACACCCAAGAGACCCAGTACTTC. This gives the protein CASSPDTQETQYF.

The chain uses TRBV5-1 and TRBJ2-3; D perhaps matches TRBD2 (5 bases). The CDR3 totals 14 residues. Germline assignment: CDR1 SGHRS and CDR2 YFSETQ. Trimming pared 4 bases from V and 6 bases from J, leaving 15 bases between. The CDR3 loop is CASSPLAGMDTQYF. In DNA, the CDR3 is TGCGCCAGCAGCCCTCTAGCCGGCATGGATACGCAGTATTTT.

V usage is TRBV7-9 and J usage is TRBJ2-2; D not certain. Germline V gives CDR1 SEHNR, CDR2 FQNEAQ (reference sequence). Trimming removed 3 bases at V and 0 bases at J, with 2 bases between. This CDR3 is 13 amino acids long. The CDR3 nucleotides are TGTGCCAGCAGCTTCTCGAACACCGGGGAGCTGTTTTTT. Its translation: CASSFSNTGELFF.

The chain couples TRBV5-4 to TRBJ2-5; the D gene is possibly TRBD2 (5 bases). Looked up from germline, CDR1 is SGHNT and CDR2 is YYREEE (reference sequence). V was shortened by 2 bases and J by 5 bases, with 10 bases between the two germline ends. The CDR3 length is 13 residues. CDR3 sequence reads: CASSLRETETQYF. CDR3 DNA: TGTGCCAGCAGCTTACGGGAAACCGAGACCCAGTACTTC.

This clone was seen only a few times. The V gene is TRBV7-9, the J gene TRBJ1-2, with 7 bases matching TRBD1. The germline V gene encodes CDR1 SEHNR and CDR2 FQNEAQ (reference sequence). The CDR3 spans 12 residues. V was clipped by 3 bases and J by 7 bases; unmatched bases: 2. This CDR3 is CASSLSGGGYTF. DNA of the CDR3: TGTGCCAGCAGCTTGTCAGGGGGTGGCTACACCTTC.

J is TRBJ2-5 and V is TRBV11-2; a weak D match, TRBD2 (7 bases). V was clipped by 4 bases and J by 1 base, with 13 bases between them. Germline V lookup: CDR1 SGHAT, CDR2 FQNNGV. This CDR3 has 15 amino acids. CDR3: CASSSIRGAQETQYF. As DNA, the CDR3 is TGTGCCAGCAGCTCCATCCGGGGGGCCCAAGAGACCCAGTACTTC.

This chain links TRBV28 with TRBJ1-4; D is undetermined. Trimming pared 6 bases from V and 8 bases from J, leaving 19 bases between. CDR1 and CDR2 (germline): MDHEN, SYDVKM. The CDR3 is 15 residues long. For the CDR3, the DNA is TGTGCCAGCAGACCCACGGACCGGGCGGGGGAAAAACTGTTTTTT. This encodes CASRPTDRAGEKLFF.

The chain couples TRBV27 to TRBJ1-6; no reliable D call. The CDR3 is 14 residues long. V gave up 2 bases and J gave up 7 bases, with 9 bases separating them. Germline V gene sequence: CDR1 MNHEY, CDR2 SMNVEV (reference sequence). CDR3 loop: CASSLRQRNSPLHF. Here the CDR3 DNA reads TGTGCCAGCAGTTTAAGGCAGAGGAATTCACCCCTCCACTTT.

The rearrangement joins TRBV23-1 to TRBJ2-4; the match to TRBD1 covers 8 bases. TRBV23-1 carries the ORF label, with uncertain function. The trim removed 3 bases at V and 0 bases at J, leaving 4 bases unmatched. The CDR3 covers 16 residues. The DNA of the CDR3 is TGCGCCAGCAGTCAGATTGACAGGGGAGCCAAAAACATTCAGTACTTC. Translation gives CASSQIDRGAKNIQYF.

Comment on this clone: At the DNA level, this CDR3 is encoded by other sequences in the same sample as well. CDR3 amino acids: CASSVDGQGTEAFF. The CDR3 bases are TGTGCCAGCAGCGTAGATGGACAGGGAACTGAAGCTTTCTTT. V is TRBV9 and J is TRBJ1-1, with 8 bases that match TRBD1. V was pared by 0 bases and J by 5 bases, with 3 bases of the junction left unmatched. The CDR3 length is 14 residues. The germline gives CDR1 SGDLS, CDR2 YYNGEE.

The gene calls are TRBV19 and TRBJ2-3; D is perhaps TRBD1 (6 bases). V was cut by 8 bases and J by 2 bases, with 14 bases left in between. The CDR3 runs 14 residues. The germline CDR1 and CDR2 sequences are LNHDA and SQIVND (reference sequence). Here the CDR3 DNA reads TGTGCCAGTTCGACGTCAGGGGTCACAGATACGCAGTATTTT. Its translation: CASSTSGVTDTQYF.

In the case of this clone: One junction end disagrees with the germline gene, perhaps due to a read error. V usage is TRBV5-1 and J usage is TRBJ1-1; D may be TRBD1 (5 bases). The CDR3 consists of 12 residues. Germline V gene data show CDR1 as SGHRS and CDR2 as YFSETQ. This CDR3 reads CASSLSDTEAFF. Here the CDR3 DNA reads TGCGCCAGCAGCTTGTCGGACACCGAAGCTTTCTTT.